These T cell receptor beta chains were read from a single sample in a study of blood T cell repertoires in COVID-19. Assay: immunoSEQ multiplex PCR; the TCRdb copy retains only in-frame clones and omits some. The sample lists 90,000 to 140,000 clones, approximately 81% occurring once. Sequencing was carried out using peripheral blood. The source of these receptors is a man older than 75 with acute or convalescent COVID-19. Both conserved end residues are part of each CDR3. D genes are given only for firm matches. Rows give clone size only sometimes, using once, few, many, or a class for an expanded clone.

V: TRBV4-1
size: .
D: .
J: TRBJ1-3
DNA: TGCGCCAGCAGCCAAGTAACGGGGGGCTCTGGAAACACCATATATTTT
CDR3: CASSQVTGGSGNTIYF

V: TRBV7-2
size: .
D: TRBD2
J: TRBJ2-3
DNA: TGTGCCAGCAGCTTAGACCTAGCGGGAGGAGGAGATACGCAGTATTTT
CDR3: CASSLDLAGGGDTQYF

V: TRBV3-1/TRBV3-2
size: .
D: .
J: TRBJ2-2
DNA: TGTGCCAGCAGCCCTTATCTGAGCGGGGAGCTGTTTTTT
CDR3: CASSPYLSGELFF

V: TRBV6-5
size: .
D: TRBD1
J: TRBJ1-2
DNA: TGTGCCAGCAGTCTAGGACAGGGCTGGAGCGGCTACACCTTC
CDR3: CASSLGQGWSGYTF

V: TRBV5-1
size: .
D: TRBD1
J: TRBJ2-7
DNA: TGCGCCAGCAGCTTGCGACAGGGGTTTTACGAGCAGTACTTC
CDR3: CASSLRQGFYEQYF

V: TRBV19
size: .
D: .
J: TRBJ2-6
DNA: TGTGCCAGTAGTATAAACTGGGGGGCCAACGTCCTGACTTTC
CDR3: CASSINWGANVLTF

V: TRBV3-1/TRBV3-2
size: .
D: .
J: TRBJ2-4
DNA: TGTGCCAGCAGCCGGACAGCACAAAACATTCAGTACTTC
CDR3: CASSRTAQNIQYF

V: TRBV19
size: .
D: TRBD2
J: TRBJ2-1
DNA: TGTGCCAGTAGTACATCTAGCGGGAGGAACTACAATGAGCAGTTCTTC
CDR3: CASSTSSGRNYNEQFF

V: TRBV29-1
size: .
D: TRBD1
J: TRBJ1-4
DNA: TGCAGCGTTGCTGGACAGGCGCGGGAAAAACTGTTTTTT
CDR3: CSVAGQAREKLFF

V: TRBV5-1
size: .
D: TRBD2
J: TRBJ2-5
DNA: TGCGCCAGCAGCTCGCGACTAGCGGGAGGTGAGACCCAGTACTTC
CDR3: CASSSRLAGGETQYF

V: TRBV27
size: few
D: TRBD1
J: TRBJ1-4
DNA: TGTGCCAGCAGACCACAGGGGGCCGGTGGGGAAAAACTGTTTTTT
CDR3: CASRPQGAGGEKLFF

V: TRBV2
size: .
D: .
J: TRBJ1-6
DNA: TGTGCCAGCATCCTGGACAGCTCCTATAATTCACCCCTCCACTTT
CDR3: CASILDSSYNSPLHF

V: TRBV15
size: .
D: TRBD2
J: TRBJ2-1
DNA: TGTGCCACCAGCAGTAGAACTAGCGGGAGTTGGGATGAGCAGTTCTTC
CDR3: CATSSRTSGSWDEQFF

V: TRBV10-3
size: .
D: .
J: TRBJ2-5
DNA: TGTGCCATCAGTCCCGGACAGCAAGAGACCCAGTACTTC
CDR3: CAISPGQQETQYF